This T cell receptor (beta chain) emerged from a study of blood T cells in healthy people across ages. Overall study findings and caveats: TCR beta diversity, measured per million T cells, fell in a roughly linear way with age.

Each donor supplied about 9.6 milliliters of peripheral blood. In the case of this clonotype: Its specificity is unknown.

Germline CDR1 is SGDLS and CDR2 is YYNGEE. The CDR3 has 15 amino acids. V dropped 3 bases and J dropped 6; count of bases not matched to a gene: 8. Alongside a J-beta primer mix, a sample-barcoded 5' primer served in a second PCR lasting roughly 7 to 11 cycles. TCRdb redid the calling of the 5' RACE reads with MiXCR, one entry per CDR3 protein. The profile shows some 1.8 million distinct CDR3 sequences, around 40% of them singletons. The receptor was isolated from a human donor in good health. The V call is TRBV9, the J call TRBJ2-1; TRBD2 aligns across 8 bases. The source material was blood. CDR3 region: CASSAPGGPVNEQFF. For the CDR3, the DNA is TGTGCCAGCAGCGCCCCGGGGGGGCCGGTCAATGAGCAGTTCTTC.